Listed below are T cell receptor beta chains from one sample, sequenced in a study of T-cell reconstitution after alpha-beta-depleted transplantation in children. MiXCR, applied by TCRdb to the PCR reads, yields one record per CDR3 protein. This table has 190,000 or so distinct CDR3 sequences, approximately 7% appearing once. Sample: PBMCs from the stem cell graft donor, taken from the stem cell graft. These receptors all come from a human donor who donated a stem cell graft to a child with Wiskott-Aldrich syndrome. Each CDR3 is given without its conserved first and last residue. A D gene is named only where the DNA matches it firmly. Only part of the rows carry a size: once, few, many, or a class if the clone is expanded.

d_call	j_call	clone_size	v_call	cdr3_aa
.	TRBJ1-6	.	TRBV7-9	ASRGLENSPLH
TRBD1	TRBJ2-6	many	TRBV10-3	AIGQGASGANVLT
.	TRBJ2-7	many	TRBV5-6	ASSSLSSYEQY
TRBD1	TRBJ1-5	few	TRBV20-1	SARLRGQANQPQH
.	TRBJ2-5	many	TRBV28	ASSSLSGWRTQY
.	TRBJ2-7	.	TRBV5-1	AISLYGYEQY
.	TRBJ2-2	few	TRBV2	ASESSGNTGELF
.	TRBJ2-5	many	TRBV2	ASSEARGTQETQY
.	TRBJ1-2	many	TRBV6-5	ASKGGWSYGYT
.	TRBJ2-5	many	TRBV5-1	ASSFSGGPRTTPQETQY
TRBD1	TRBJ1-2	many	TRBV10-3	AISESIADREGYGYT
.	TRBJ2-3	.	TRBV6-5	ASSWSQIRPTQY
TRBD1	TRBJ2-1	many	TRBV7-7	ASSSRTGEGYNEQF